These 15 T cell receptor delta chains were sequenced from one sample in a study of gamma-delta T cells after stem cell transplantation. TCRdb re-called the RT-PCR reads using CATT. The table shows nearly 8,000 delta-chain clones, with 13% to 15% occurring only once. Material: gamma-delta T cells. These receptor sequences come from a human donor. It is not recorded whose cells these are; they may come from a transplant donor.

V is TRAV29/DV5 and J is TRDJ3, with 12 bases lining up with TRDD3. V dropped 5 bases and J dropped 0; count of bases not matched to a gene: 6. The CDR3 has 18 residues. Germline CDR1 reads NSMFDY; CDR2 reads ISSIKDK. The CDR3 coding sequence is TGTGCAGCCACCCTACTGGGGGATACCTCCTGGGACACCCGACAGATGTTTTTC. It translates to CAATLLGDTSWDTRQMFF.

The chain uses TRDV2 and TRDJ1, with TRDD3 matching over 8 bases. Germline V gene sequence: CDR1 GEAIGNYY, CDR2 EKD. Trimming at V came to 0 bases and at J to 0 bases, leaving 11 bases not matched to a gene. This CDR3 has 18 residues. CDR3 residues: CACDTDLGVLGDTDKLIF. The DNA for the CDR3 is TGTGCCTGTGACACCGACCTGGGGGTACTGGGGGACACCGATAAACTCATCTTT.

Concerning this clone itself: Given a far larger clone just one base away, this is likely a sequencing read error. The chain employs TRDV2 and TRDJ1; 10 bases fit TRDD3. Trimming at V came to 2 bases and at J to 2 bases, leaving 4 bases not matched to a gene. This CDR3 has 15 residues. Germline CDR1 GEAIGNYY, CDR2 EKD. Written as DNA, the CDR3 is TGTGCCTGTGACAAAGAACTGGGGGATACCGATAAACTCATCTTT. Protein product: CACDKELGDTDKLIF.

Relative to its sample, this clone is medium-sized. This chain links TRDV2 with TRDJ1; the match to TRDD3 covers 9 bases. In germline, CDR1 is GEAIGNYY, CDR2 EKD. The ends lost 2 bases at V and 2 bases at J; junction bases unmatched: 2. The CDR3 length is 14 residues. The CDR3 here is CACDKLGDTDKLIF. The CDR3 region has the DNA TGTGCCTGTGACAAGCTGGGGGATACCGATAAACTCATCTTT.

Only a few counts were recorded for this clone. This may arise from a read error, as a much more abundant clone is one base away. The gene calls are TRDV2 and TRDJ1; D unclear. CDR3 length: 13 amino acids. Germline-derived CDR1 and CDR2 are GEAIGNYY and EKD. The CDR3 is CACGTGSTDKLIF. In DNA, the CDR3 is TGTGCCTGTGGCACCGGATCCACCGATAAACTCATCTTT.

By sample fraction, this clone is medium-sized (0.01 to 0.1%). The chain joins TRDV3 to TRDJ1; TRDD3 matches 8 bases. The CDR3 consists of 15 residues. Per germline, CDR1 TVYSNPD and CDR2 GDNSRS (reference sequence). V shed 3 bases, J shed 1 base, and the junction held 10 bases outside the gene matches. DNA for the CDR3: TGTGCCTTGTACAATGGCTGGGGGAGCACCGATAAACTCATCTTT. It translates to CALYNGWGSTDKLIF.

With respect to this clone: The mismatch at residue 5 between this DNA's translation and the TCRdb protein of a much larger clone likely reflects a read error; the protein shown is translated from the DNA. Different DNA sequences within this sample yield the same CDR3. V is TRDV2 and J is TRDJ1; weak D call: TRDD3 (5 bases). CDR1 GEAIGNYY and CDR2 EKD come from the germline V gene. V was cut by 3 bases and J by 3 bases, with 13 bases left in between. CDR3 length: 14 residues. CDR3 DNA sequence: TGTGCCTGTGACGCCGAAGTACTGGCCGATAAACTCATCTTT. Its translation is CACDAEVLADKLIF.

This clone was recorded once. This may be a read error, as it is one base from a much larger clone. V is TRDV2 and J is TRDJ3, with 9 bases identical to TRDD3. In germline, CDR1 is GEAIGNYY, CDR2 EKD. The CDR3 consists of 21 residues. Here the CDR3 reads CACNTGWGIHISSWDTRQMFF. The CDR3 DNA is TGTGCCTGTAACACCGGCTGGGGGATCCATATAAGCTCCTGGGACACCCGACAGATGTTTTTC.

By proportion, this clone is medium-sized. This chain uses TRDV1 with TRDJ1, with D maybe TRDD3 (6 bases). Germline V gene sequence: CDR1 TSWWSYY, CDR2 QGS. CDR3 length equals 16 residues. V was clipped by 5 bases and J by 0 bases, with 16 bases between them. Here the CDR3 reads CALGPRGSPYTDKLIF. The CDR3 DNA reads TGTGCTCTTGGGCCGCGGGGGAGCCCCTACACCGATAAACTCATCTTT.

This clone turned up a few times. A much larger clone lies a single base off, so this may be a read error. The chain joins TRDV2 to TRDJ3; 8 positions agree with TRDD3. The V gene end was trimmed by 0 bases and the J gene end by 9 bases; junction bases not matched to a gene: 9. From germline, CDR1 is GEAIGNYY and CDR2 EKD. The CDR3 runs to 17 residues. This CDR3 reads CACDTSGGSLGTRQMFF. The CDR3 DNA sequence: TGTGCCTGTGACACCAGTGGGGGATCCTTGGGCACCCGACAGATGTTTTTC.

V gene TRDV1 combines with J gene TRDJ1, with 12 bases identical to TRDD3. This CDR3 region has 25 residues. V shed 1 base, J shed 0 bases, and the junction held 27 bases outside the gene matches. The germline V gene has CDR1 TSWWSYY and CDR2 QGS. CDR3 protein: CALGEPARAFLPTGGYRVYTDKLIF. The CDR3 DNA sequence: TGTGCTCTTGGGGAACCCGCCCGGGCCTTCCTACCCACTGGGGGATACCGGGTTTACACCGATAAACTCATCTTT.

Within the sample, this clone is medium-sized. The chain combines TRDV1 with TRDJ1; the match to TRDD3 covers 7 bases. Germline CDR1 reads TSWWSYY; CDR2 reads QGS. This CDR3 region has 19 residues. Trimming at V came to 2 bases and at J to 4 bases, leaving 19 bases not matched to a gene. The CDR3, as DNA: TGTGCTCTTGGGGAATGTCGACTGGGGATAAGACTTAAAGGCGATAAACTCATCTTT. Protein product: CALGECRLGIRLKGDKLIF.

This clone was seen only a few times. CDR3 residues: CALGERRRGGSYPYLTAQLFF. Written as DNA, the CDR3 is TGTGCTCTTGGGGAACGCCGGCGGGGAGGATCCTACCCTTATTTGACAGCACAACTCTTCTTT. This rearrangement joins TRDV1 to TRDJ2; a possible D gene is TRDD2 (6 bases). In germline, CDR1 is TSWWSYY, CDR2 QGS. This CDR3 region has 21 residues. V was pared by 1 base and J by 1 base, with 25 bases between.

The chain links TRDV1 to TRDJ1, with 10 bases fitting TRDD3. With 2 bases clipped from V and 8 bases from J, the junction kept 20 bases outside the gene matches. Germline V gene sequence: CDR1 TSWWSYY, CDR2 QGS. The CDR3 spans 19 residues. For the CDR3, the DNA is TGTGCTCTTGGGGAAGATCTCCCTGCCCTCTGGGGGATAAGGAGGAAACTCATCTTT. It specifies CALGEDLPALWGIRRKLIF.

By sample fraction, this clone is medium-sized. The gene calls are TRDV1 and TRDJ1; 11 bases map to TRDD3. CDR1 and CDR2 from the germline V gene are TSWWSYY and QGS. V was pared by 2 bases and J by 0 bases, with 14 bases of the junction left unmatched. This CDR3 comprises 20 residues. As DNA, the CDR3 is TGTGCTCTTGGGGAAACTTCCCCTTACTGGGGGATAACCGACACCGATAAACTCATCTTT. This codes for CALGETSPYWGITDTDKLIF.